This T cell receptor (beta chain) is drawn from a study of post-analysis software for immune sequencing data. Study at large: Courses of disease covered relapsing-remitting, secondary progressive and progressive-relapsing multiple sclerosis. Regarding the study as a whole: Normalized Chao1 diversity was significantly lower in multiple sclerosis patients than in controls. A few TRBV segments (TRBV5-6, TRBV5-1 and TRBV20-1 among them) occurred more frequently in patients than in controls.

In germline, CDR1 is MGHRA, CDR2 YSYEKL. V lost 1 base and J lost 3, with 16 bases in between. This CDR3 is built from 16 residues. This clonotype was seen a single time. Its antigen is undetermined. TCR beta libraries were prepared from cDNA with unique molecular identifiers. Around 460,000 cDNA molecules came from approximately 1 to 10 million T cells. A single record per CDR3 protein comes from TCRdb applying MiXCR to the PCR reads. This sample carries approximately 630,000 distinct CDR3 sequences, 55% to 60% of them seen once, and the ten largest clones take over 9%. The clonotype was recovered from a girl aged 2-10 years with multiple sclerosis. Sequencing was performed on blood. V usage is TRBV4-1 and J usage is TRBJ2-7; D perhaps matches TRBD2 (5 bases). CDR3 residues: CASSQVRGSTFYEQYF. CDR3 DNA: TGCGCCAGCAGCCAAGTAAGAGGGAGTACCTTCTACGAGCAGTACTTC.